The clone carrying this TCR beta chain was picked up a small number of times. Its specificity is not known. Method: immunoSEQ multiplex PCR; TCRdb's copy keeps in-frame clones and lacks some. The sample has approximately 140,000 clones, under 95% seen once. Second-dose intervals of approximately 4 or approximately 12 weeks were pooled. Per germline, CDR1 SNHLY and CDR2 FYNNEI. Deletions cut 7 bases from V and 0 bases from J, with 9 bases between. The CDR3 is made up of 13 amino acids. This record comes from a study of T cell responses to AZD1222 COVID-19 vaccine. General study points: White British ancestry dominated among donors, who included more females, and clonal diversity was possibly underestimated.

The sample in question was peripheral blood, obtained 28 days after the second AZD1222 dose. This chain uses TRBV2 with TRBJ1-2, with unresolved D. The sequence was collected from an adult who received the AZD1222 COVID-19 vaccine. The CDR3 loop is CASIFSSNYGYTF. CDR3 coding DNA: TGTGCCAGCATCTTCAGCTCTAACTATGGCTACACCTTC.